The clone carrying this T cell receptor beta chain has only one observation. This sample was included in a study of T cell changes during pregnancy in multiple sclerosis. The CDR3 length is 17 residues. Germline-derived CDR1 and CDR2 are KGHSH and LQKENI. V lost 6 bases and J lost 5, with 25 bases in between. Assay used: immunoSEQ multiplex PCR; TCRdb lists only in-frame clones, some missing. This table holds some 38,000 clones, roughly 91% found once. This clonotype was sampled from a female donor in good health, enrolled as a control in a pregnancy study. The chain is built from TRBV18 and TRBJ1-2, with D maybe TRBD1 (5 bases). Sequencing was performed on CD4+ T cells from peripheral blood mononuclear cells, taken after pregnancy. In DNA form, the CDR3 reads TGTGCCAGCTCCCCCGTCGGTCCCCGGCCCGGGGGATATGGCTACACCTTC. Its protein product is CASSPVGPRPGGYGYTF.